The entry below describes one T cell receptor (beta chain). CDR1 is SGHVS, CDR2 FNYEAQ, per germline. With 8 bases removed from V and 2 bases from J, the gap between germline ends came to 22 bases. CDR3 size: 17 residues. This record comes from a study of blood T cell repertoires in COVID-19. Study-level background: Italy, Spain and the United States were the sources of the convalescent and acute COVID-19 samples.

Sequenced by immunoSEQ multiplex PCR; TCRdb stores in-frame clones only, minus some. The sample contains some 250,000 clones, 86% of which appear only once. The chain has TRBV7-6 and TRBJ1-3; D might be TRBD1 (6 bases). Sequences were obtained from peripheral blood. This TCR derives from a woman aged 25 to 39 who had recovered from COVID-19. CDR3 in amino acids: CASGTNRGGAAGNTIYF. The CDR3 DNA sequence: TGTGCCAGCGGCACCAATAGGGGGGGGGCCGCTGGAAACACCATATATTTT.